This TCR beta chain comes out of a study of blood T cell repertoires in COVID-19. Study in general: Sites in the United States, Italy and Spain provided acute and convalescent COVID-19 samples. T cells, B-cell-depleted T cells, or PBMCs provided the cDNA or gDNA that served as material.

V lost 3 bases to trimming and J lost 7 bases, with 7 bases between them. The length of the CDR3 is 12 residues. Germline V gene sequence: CDR1 SNHLY, CDR2 FYNNEI. Methods used by the authors: Amplified reference gene primers provided the basis for estimating nucleated cell counts. TCRdb's table, derived via immunoSEQ multiplex PCR, lists solely in-frame clones and lacks some. The D gene and trimming were derived from the DNA, and the V and J assignments and clone size from that table. Here the sample spans 30,000 to 45,000 clones, 91% being singletons. This clone occurred a few times. The chain combines TRBV2 with TRBJ2-1; D is uncertain. Sequenced material: peripheral blood. The receptor was isolated from a man aged 50-59 years with active COVID-19. This CDR3 reads CASSDYGNEQFF. The CDR3 DNA reads as TGTGCCAGCAGTGACTACGGGAATGAGCAGTTCTTC.